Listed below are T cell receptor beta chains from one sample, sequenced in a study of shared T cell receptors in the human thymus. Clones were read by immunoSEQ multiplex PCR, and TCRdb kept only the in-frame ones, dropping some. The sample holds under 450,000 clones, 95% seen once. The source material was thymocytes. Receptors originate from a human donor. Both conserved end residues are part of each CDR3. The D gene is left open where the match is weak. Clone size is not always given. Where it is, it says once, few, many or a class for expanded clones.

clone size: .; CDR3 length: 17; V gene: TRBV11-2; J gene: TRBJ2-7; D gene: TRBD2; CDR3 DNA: TGTGCCAGCAGCTTACTCTGTCGGGAGGGAACGTTTTACGAGCAGTACTTC; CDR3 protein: CASSLLCREGTFYEQYF
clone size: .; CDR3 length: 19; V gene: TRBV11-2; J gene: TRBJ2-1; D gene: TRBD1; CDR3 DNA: TGTGCCAGCACCGAGAAGGGGACAGGGGAGGCCTCAAGCGCAGATGAGCAGTTCTTC; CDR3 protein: CASTEKGTGEASSADEQFF
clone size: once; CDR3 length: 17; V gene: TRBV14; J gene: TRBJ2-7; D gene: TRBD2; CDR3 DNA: TGTGCCAGCAGCCAGGCTAGCGGGAGTGTTGTTGACTACGAGCAGTACTTC; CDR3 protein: CASSQASGSVVDYEQYF
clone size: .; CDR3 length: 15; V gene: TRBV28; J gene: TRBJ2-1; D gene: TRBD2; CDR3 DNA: TGTGCCAGCAGTTTGAGTGAGCGGGAGTGCTATGAGCAGTTCTTC; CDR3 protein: CASSLSERECYEQFF
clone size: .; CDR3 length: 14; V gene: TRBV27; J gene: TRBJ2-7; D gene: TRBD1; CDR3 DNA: TGTGCCAGCAACACGGGACAGGGGTCCTACGAGCAGTACTTC; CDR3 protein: CASNTGQGSYEQYF
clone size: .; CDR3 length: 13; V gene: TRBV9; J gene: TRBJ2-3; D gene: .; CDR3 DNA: TGTGCCAGCACAGGGGGGCCCACAGGTACGCAGTATTTT; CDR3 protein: CASTGGPTGTQYF
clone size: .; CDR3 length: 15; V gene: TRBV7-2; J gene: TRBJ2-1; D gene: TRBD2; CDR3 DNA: TGTGCCAGCAGCTCCCAGCGGGAGGGCCACAATGAGCAGTTCTTC; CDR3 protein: CASSSQREGHNEQFF
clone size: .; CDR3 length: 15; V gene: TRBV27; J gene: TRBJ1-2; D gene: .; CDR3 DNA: TGTGCCAGCAGCTGTCGCGGGCCCGACGGATATGGCTACACCTTC; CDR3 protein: CASSCRGPDGYGYTF
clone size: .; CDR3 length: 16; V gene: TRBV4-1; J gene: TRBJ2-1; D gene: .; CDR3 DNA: TGCGCCAGCAGCCAAGGGCGAGGGCCGCGGTTCAATGAGCAGTTCTTC; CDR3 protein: CASSQGRGPRFNEQFF
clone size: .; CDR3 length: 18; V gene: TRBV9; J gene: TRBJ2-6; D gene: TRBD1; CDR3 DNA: TGTGCCAGCACCGGCCGGGACAGGGACCCGTCTGGGGCCAACGTCCTGACTTTC; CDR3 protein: CASTGRDRDPSGANVLTF
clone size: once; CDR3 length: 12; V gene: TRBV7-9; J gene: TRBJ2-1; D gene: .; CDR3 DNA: TGTGCCAGCAGCTTAGCTAGCCCCGACGGGCTCTTC; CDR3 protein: CASSLASPDGLF
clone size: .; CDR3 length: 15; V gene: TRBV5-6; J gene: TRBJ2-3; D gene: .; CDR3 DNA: TGTGCCAGCAGCTTGTGGGTTGGGAGTGCAGATACGCAGTATTTT; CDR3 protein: CASSLWVGSADTQYF
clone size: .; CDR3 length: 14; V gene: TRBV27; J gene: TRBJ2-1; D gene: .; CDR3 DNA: TGTGCCAGCATACAAAGTCGTCGAGGGAATGAGCAGTTCTTC; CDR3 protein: CASIQSRRGNEQFF
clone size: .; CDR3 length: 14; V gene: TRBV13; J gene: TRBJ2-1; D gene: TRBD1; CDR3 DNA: TGTGCCAGCCTCCGACAGGGGGCGTACAATGAGCAGTTCTTC; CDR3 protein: CASLRQGAYNEQFF
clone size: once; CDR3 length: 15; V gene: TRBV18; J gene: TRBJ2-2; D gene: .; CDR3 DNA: TGTGCCAGCTCACTCCCGAACAGGGTTGCCGGGGAGCTGTTTTTT; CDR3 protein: CASSLPNRVAGELFF
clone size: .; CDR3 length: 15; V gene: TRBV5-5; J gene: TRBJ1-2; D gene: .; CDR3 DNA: TGTGCCAGCAGCTTAGAGGTCTTACGGGGCTATGGCTACACCTTC; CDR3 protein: CASSLEVLRGYGYTF
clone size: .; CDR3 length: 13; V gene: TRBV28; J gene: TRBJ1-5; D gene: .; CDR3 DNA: TGTGCCAGCAGTTTAAACAGCAATCAGCCCCAGCATTTT; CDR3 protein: CASSLNSNQPQHF
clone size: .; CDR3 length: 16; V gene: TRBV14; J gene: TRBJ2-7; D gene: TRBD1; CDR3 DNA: TGTGCCAGCAGCCAAAGTCCCGGACAGGTCCCCTACGAGCAGTACTTC; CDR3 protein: CASSQSPGQVPYEQYF
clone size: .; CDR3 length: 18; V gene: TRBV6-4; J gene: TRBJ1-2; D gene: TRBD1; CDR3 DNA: TGTGCCAGCAGTGACTCCTCCCCGACAGGGCCGCCCAACTATGGCTACACCTTC; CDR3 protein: CASSDSSPTGPPNYGYTF
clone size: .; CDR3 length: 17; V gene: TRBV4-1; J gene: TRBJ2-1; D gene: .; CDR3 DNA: TGCGCCAGCAGCCCACCGGGGGAGACAAAGGAAGCCAATGAGCAGTTCTTC; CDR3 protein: CASSPPGETKEANEQFF
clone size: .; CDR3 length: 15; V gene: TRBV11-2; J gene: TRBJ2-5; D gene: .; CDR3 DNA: TGTGCCAGCAGCTTCTCGCGGGGGCACCAAGAGACCCAGTACTTC; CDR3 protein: CASSFSRGHQETQYF
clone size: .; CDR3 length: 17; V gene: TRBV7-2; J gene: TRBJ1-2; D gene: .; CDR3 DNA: TGTGCCAGCAGCGATCGGACAACTCGTGGACCTAACTATGGCTACACCTTC; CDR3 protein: CASSDRTTRGPNYGYTF
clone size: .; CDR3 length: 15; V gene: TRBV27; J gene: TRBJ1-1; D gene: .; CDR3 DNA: TGTGCCAGCAGTTTATACGGAGGGGGGTACACTGAAGCTTTCTTT; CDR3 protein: CASSLYGGGYTEAFF
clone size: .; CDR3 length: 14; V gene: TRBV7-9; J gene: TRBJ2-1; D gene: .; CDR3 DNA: TGTGCCAGCAGCTTATCCATCGAAAGGAATGAGCAGTTCTTC; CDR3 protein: CASSLSIERNEQFF
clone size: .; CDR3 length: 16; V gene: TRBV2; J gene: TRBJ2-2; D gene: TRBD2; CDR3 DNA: TGTGCCAGCAGTCCCGTAGCGGGAATGAACACCGGGGAGCTGTTTTTT; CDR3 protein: CASSPVAGMNTGELFF
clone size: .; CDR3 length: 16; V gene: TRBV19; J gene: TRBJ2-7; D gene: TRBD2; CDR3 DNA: TGTGCCAGTAGCGCCGGGACTAGCGGGACCTCCTACGAGCAGTACTTC; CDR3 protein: CASSAGTSGTSYEQYF
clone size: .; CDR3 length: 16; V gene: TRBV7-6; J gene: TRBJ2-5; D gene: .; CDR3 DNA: TGTGCCAGCGTATGGGGGGGGCTCCGATTACAAGAGACCCAGTACTTC; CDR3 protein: CASVWGGLRLQETQYF
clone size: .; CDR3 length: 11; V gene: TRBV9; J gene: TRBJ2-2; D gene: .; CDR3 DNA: TGTGCCAGCAGCGAGGCCGGGGAGCTGTTTTTT; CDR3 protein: CASSEAGELFF
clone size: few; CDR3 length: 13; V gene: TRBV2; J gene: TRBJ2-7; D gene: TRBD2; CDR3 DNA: TGTGCCAGCAGCAGTAGCGGGAACTACGAGCAGTACTTC; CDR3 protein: CASSSSGNYEQYF
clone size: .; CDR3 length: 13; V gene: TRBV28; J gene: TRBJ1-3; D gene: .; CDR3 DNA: TGTGCCTGCGCGGGGCCCGCTGGAAACACCATATATTTT; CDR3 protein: CACAGPAGNTIYF
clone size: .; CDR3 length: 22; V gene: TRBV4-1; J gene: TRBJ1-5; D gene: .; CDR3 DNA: TGCGCCAGCAGCCAACCAGGATCTTCAACGACAGGAATACCTGGGGGCAATCAGCCCCAGCATTTT; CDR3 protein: CASSQPGSSTTGIPGGNQPQHF
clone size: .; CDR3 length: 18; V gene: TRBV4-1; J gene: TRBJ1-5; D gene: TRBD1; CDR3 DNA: TGCGCCAGCAGGCGACGACAGGGAGATTCCCCCCCAAATCAGCCCCAGCATTTT; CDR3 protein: CASRRRQGDSPPNQPQHF
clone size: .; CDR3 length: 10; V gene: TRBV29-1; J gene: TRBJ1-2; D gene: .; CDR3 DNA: TGCAGCGCCGGACAGTATGGCTACACCTTC; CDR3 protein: CSAGQYGYTF
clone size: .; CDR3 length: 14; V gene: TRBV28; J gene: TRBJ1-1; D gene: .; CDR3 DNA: TGTGCCAGCAGTTTACGACGGGTCGGCACTGAAGCTTTCTTT; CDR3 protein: CASSLRRVGTEAFF
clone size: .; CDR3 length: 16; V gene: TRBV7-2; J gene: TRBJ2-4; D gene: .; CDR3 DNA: TGTGCCAGCAGCTCCGGCCCGGGAAGGGTGAAAAACATTCAGTACTTC; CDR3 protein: CASSSGPGRVKNIQYF
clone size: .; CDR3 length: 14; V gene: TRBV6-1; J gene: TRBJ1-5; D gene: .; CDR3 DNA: TGTGCCAGCACCGAAAGGGAAAGCAATCAGCCCCAGCATTTT; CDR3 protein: CASTERESNQPQHF
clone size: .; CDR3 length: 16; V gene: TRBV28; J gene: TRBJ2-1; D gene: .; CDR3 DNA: TGTGCCAGCAGTAGTGTCGGACTTGACTCCTACAATGAGCAGTTCTTC; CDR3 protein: CASSSVGLDSYNEQFF
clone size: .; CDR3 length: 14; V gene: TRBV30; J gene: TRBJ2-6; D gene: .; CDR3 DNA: TGTGCCCACGACACTCACTCTGGGGCCAACGTCCTGACTTTC; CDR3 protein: CAHDTHSGANVLTF
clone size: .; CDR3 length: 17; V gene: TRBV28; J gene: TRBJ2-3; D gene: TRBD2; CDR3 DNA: TGTGCCAGCAGAATCGAGCGGGAGGGCCGGAACGCAGATACGCAGTATTTT; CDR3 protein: CASRIEREGRNADTQYF
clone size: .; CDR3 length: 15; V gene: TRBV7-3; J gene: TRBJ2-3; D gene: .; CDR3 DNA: TGTGCCAGCAGCTCTCCTGGACCCTCCACAGATACGCAGTATTTT; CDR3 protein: CASSSPGPSTDTQYF
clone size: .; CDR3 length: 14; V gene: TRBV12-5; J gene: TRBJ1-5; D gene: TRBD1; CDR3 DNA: TGTGCTAGTGGTTCGGGACAGGGGAATCAGCCCCAGCATTTT; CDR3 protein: CASGSGQGNQPQHF
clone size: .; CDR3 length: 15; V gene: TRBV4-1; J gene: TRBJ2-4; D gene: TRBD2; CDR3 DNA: TGCGCCAGCAGCCACATAGCGGGAGGGCAAAACATTCAGTACTTC; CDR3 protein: CASSHIAGGQNIQYF
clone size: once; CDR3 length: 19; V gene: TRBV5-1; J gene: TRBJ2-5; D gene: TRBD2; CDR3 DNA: TGCGCCAGCAGCTTGGATTGGGGAGAGGCGGGAGGGCCACGGGAGACCCAGTACTTC; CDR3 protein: CASSLDWGEAGGPRETQYF
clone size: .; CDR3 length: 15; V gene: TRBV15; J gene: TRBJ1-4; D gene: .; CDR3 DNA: TGTGCCACCAGCAGCAGGGATCTAACTAATGAAAAACTGTTTTTT; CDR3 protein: CATSSRDLTNEKLFF
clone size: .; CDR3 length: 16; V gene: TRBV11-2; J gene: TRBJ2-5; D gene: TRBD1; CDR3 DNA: TGTGCCAGCGGCTTAGTGGGACAGGTCCCCCAAGAGACCCAGTACTTC; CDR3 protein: CASGLVGQVPQETQYF
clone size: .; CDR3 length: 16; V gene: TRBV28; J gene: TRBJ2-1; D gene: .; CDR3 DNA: TGTGCCAGCAGTTTGGCTAGGAGAAGCTCCTACAATGAGCAGTTCTTC; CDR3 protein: CASSLARRSSYNEQFF
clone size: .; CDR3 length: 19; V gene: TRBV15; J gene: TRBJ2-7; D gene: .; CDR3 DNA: TGTGCCACCAGCAGTATACGGTCTTTTGTACTAGCAAGGGTTGTGGAGCAGTACTTC; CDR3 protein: CATSSIRSFVLARVVEQYF
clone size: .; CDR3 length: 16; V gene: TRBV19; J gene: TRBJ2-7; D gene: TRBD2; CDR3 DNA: TGTGCCAGTAGTATAAGTAGCGGGAACTCTTGCTACGAGCAGTACTTC; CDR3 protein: CASSISSGNSCYEQYF
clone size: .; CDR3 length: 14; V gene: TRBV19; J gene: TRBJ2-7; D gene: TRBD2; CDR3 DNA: TGTGCCAGTAGTATTGCGGGAGGTTCCTACGAGCAGTACTTC; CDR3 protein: CASSIAGGSYEQYF
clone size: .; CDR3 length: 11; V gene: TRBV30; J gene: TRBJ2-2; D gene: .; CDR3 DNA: TGTGCCTGGAGTGACCCCGGGGAGCTGTTTTTT; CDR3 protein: CAWSDPGELFF
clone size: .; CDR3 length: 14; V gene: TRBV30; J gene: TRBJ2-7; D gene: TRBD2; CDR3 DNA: TGTGCCTGGATATCGCTAGCGGGGTCCTACGAGCAGTACTTC; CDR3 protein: CAWISLAGSYEQYF
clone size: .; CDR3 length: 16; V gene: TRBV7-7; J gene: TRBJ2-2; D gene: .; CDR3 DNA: TGTGCTAGCAGCTTAGGTCGCAGCCTTGAGGCCGGGGAGCTGTTTTTT; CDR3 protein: CASSLGRSLEAGELFF
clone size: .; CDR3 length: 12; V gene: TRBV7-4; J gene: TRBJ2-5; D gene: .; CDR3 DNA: TGTGCCAGCAGCTGGCCCCCAGCGTTTCCGTACTTC; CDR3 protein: CASSWPPAFPYF
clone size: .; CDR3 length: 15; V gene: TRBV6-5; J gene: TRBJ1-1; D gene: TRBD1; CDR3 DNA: TGTGCCAGCAGTCCAACCAGGGGGAGGAGCACTGAAGCTTTCTTT; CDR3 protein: CASSPTRGRSTEAFF
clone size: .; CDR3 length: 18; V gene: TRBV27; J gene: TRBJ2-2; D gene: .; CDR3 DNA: TGTGCCAGCACCTACTCCTACAGGACACTTCCGAACACCGGGGAGCTGTTTTTT; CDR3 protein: CASTYSYRTLPNTGELFF